Below are 20 T cell receptor beta chains sequenced from a single sample in a study of vaccination effects on CD4 cells after COVID-19. Their target antigens are unknown. CD4+ T cell isolation took place after more than eight days of culture. Every participant took two doses of the BNT162b2 or mRNA-1273 vaccine. Sequencing was performed with immunoSEQ multiplex PCR; in TCRdb, only in-frame clones are kept and a portion is missing. This sample has around 62,000 clones, with 74% found just once. Sequenced here: CD4+ T cells from PBMCs cultured without peptide, sampled after COVID-19 vaccination. These receptor sequences come from a human donor who received a COVID-19 vaccine.

J is TRBJ2-3 and V is TRBV25-1, with 7 bases aligning to TRBD1. The CDR3 runs to 17 residues. The trim removed 0 bases at V and 3 bases at J, leaving 9 bases unmatched. CDR1 is MGHDK and CDR2 is SYGVNS in the germline V gene. The CDR3 sequence is CASSEYRSGGNTDTQYF. The CDR3 DNA sequence: TGTGCCAGCAGTGAATACCGGTCAGGGGGAAATACAGATACGCAGTATTTT.

J is TRBJ1-5 and V is TRBV28; D might be TRBD1 (5 bases). The V gene's germline CDR1 is MDHEN and CDR2 SYDVKM. Deletions cut 3 bases from V and 6 bases from J, with 6 bases between. The length of the CDR3 is 12 residues. The DNA of the CDR3 is TGTGCCAGCAGTTTGAGGGGTCAGCCCCAGCATTTT. It yields the protein CASSLRGQPQHF.

The chain employs TRBV27 and TRBJ1-2; D not resolved. The CDR3 is 15 amino acids. CDR1 is MNHEY and CDR2 is SMNVEV in the germline V gene (reference sequence). V was pared by 6 bases and J by 0 bases, with 14 bases between. CDR3: CASRPRAEPNYGYTF. In DNA, the CDR3 is TGTGCCAGCAGACCTCGGGCCGAACCTAACTATGGCTACACCTTC.

The chain is built from TRBV5-4 and TRBJ1-6, with D possibly matching TRBD1 (6 bases). CDR3 length: 16 amino acids. Germline CDR1 reads SGHNT; CDR2 reads YYREEE (reference sequence). Between the trimmed V and J ends, which lost 0 bases and 9 bases, there was a span of 16 bases. The CDR3 loop is CASSLDPGRGGSPLHF. DNA for the CDR3: TGTGCCAGCAGCTTGGATCCGGGCAGGGGAGGTTCACCCCTCCACTTT.

The chain employs TRBV5-1 and TRBJ2-5; 8 bases are a match to TRBD2. Germline V CDR1 and CDR2: SGHRS, YFSETQ. Losses at the gene ends were 4 bases for V and 4 bases for J; bases not matched to a gene: 6. This CDR3 has 14 residues. CDR3 amino acids: CASSPIAGSETQYF. DNA of the CDR3: TGCGCCAGCAGCCCAATAGCGGGGTCAGAGACCCAGTACTTC.

This clone appeared once. V gene TRBV4-3 combines with J gene TRBJ2-1; D not certain. Trimming removed 0 bases at V and 2 bases at J, with 14 bases between. This CDR3 has 17 residues. Germline CDR1 LGHNA, CDR2 YSLEER. CDR3 bases: TGCGCCAGCAGCCAAGATAACTTCCCAACCCCCTACAATGAGCAGTTCTTC. Translation gives CASSQDNFPTPYNEQFF.

The chain has TRBV7-3 and TRBJ2-1; 7 bases agree with TRBD2. This CDR3 has 19 residues. Germline V lookup: CDR1 SGHTA, CDR2 FQGTGA. The ends lost 3 bases at V and 1 base at J; junction bases unmatched: 15. The DNA for the CDR3 is TGTGCCAGCAGCTTCACGGGAGGTGGTTGGGACTGGTCCTACAATGAGCAGTTCTTC. This sequence encodes CASSFTGGGWDWSYNEQFF.

The V call is TRBV23-1, the J call TRBJ1-1; D possibly corresponds to TRBD1 (5 bases). TRBV23-1 is filed as an ORF, its function uncertain. This CDR3 has 18 residues. The germline V and J ends were trimmed by 0 bases and 3 bases, with 20 bases remaining between them. CDR3 loop: CASSQSSNRGIVYTEAFF. The CDR3 DNA is TGCGCCAGCAGTCAATCTTCAAATCGGGGGATTGTGTACACTGAAGCTTTCTTT.

The chain carries TRBV9 and TRBJ2-1; 10 nucleotides match TRBD2. The CDR3 is 15 amino acids. V dropped 7 bases and J dropped 3; count of bases not matched to a gene: 7. Germline V gene lookup returns CDR1 SGDLS and CDR2 YYNGEE. The CDR3 sequence is CASGFSGGVYNEQFF. The CDR3 region has the DNA TGTGCCAGCGGATTCAGCGGGGGGGTCTACAATGAGCAGTTCTTC. Based on the CDR3 plus reference TRBV9 and TRBJ2-1, the full variable domain is DSGVTQTPKHLITATGQRVTLRCSPRSGDLSVYWYQQSLDQGLQFLIQYYNGEERAKGNILERFSAQQFPDLHSELNLSSLELGDSALYFCASGFSGGVYNEQFFGPGTRLTVL.

The J gene is TRBJ2-3, the V gene TRBV12-3 or TRBV12-4, with TRBD2 matching over 10 bases. CDR3 length: 13 amino acids. Losses at the gene ends were 7 bases for V and 6 bases for J; bases not matched to a gene: 4. CDR3 in DNA: TGTGCCAGCAAGTTAGCGGGGGGTGATACGCAGTATTTT. Its translation: CASKLAGGDTQYF.

The chain employs TRBV21-1 and TRBJ2-5; the table's D call, TRBD1, has no DNA check behind it. TRBV21-1 is a pseudogene. There are 14 residues in the CDR3. The CDR3 region is CASSKARALGTQYF. As DNA, the CDR3 is TGTGCCAGCAGCAAAGCCAGGGCCCTCGGGACCCAGTACTTC.

The genes are TRBV4-3 and TRBJ2-2; TRBD1 aligns across 8 bases. The CDR3 spans 15 residues. Trimming removed 3 bases from V and 6 bases from J; junction bases left unmatched: 6. Germline values: CDR1 LGHNA, CDR2 YSLEER. The CDR3 region has the DNA TGCGCCAGCAGCCAGCAGGGGGCTGGTGCCGGGGAGCTGTTTTTT. It encodes CASSQQGAGAGELFF.

The gene calls are TRBV4-1 and TRBJ2-5; D might be TRBD1 (6 bases). Germline loops: CDR1 MGHRA, CDR2 YSYEKL. V lost 1 base to trimming and J lost 3 bases, with 15 bases between them. The CDR3 has 16 amino acids. The CDR3 DNA reads TGCGCCAGCAGCCAAGTTCATGAACAGGGAGAAGAGACCCAGTACTTC. Protein sequence: CASSQVHEQGEETQYF.

The CDR3: CASSLGLAGASGDTQYF. The CDR3 DNA follows: TGCGCCAGCAGCTTGGGGTTAGCGGGGGCTAGTGGAGATACGCAGTATTTT. This sequence joins TRBV5-1 and TRBJ2-3; 9 positions agree with TRBD2. CDR3 length: 17 residues. The trim removed 0 bases at V and 5 bases at J, leaving 10 bases unmatched. Looked up from germline, CDR1 is SGHRS and CDR2 is YFSETQ.

J is TRBJ1-5 and V is TRBV3-1 (or the pseudogene TRBV3-2); tentative D call: TRBD1 (6 bases). Germline loops: CDR1 LGHDT, CDR2 YNNKEL (reference sequence). The V end lost 1 base, the J end lost 7 bases, and 11 bases lay between the germline ends. The CDR3 totals 14 residues. CDR3 residues: CASSQVQGGQPQHF. In DNA form, the CDR3 reads TGTGCCAGCAGCCAAGTACAGGGCGGCCAGCCCCAGCATTTT.

This rearrangement joins TRBV6-5 to TRBJ2-3, with D possibly matching TRBD2 (6 bases). The CDR3 is 13 residues long. The germline V gene has CDR1 MNHEY and CDR2 SVGAGI. V was cut by 5 bases and J by 2 bases, with 8 bases left in between. In DNA form, the CDR3 reads TGTGCCAGCAGTACTAGCCCCACAGATACGCAGTATTTT. Amino acid sequence: CASSTSPTDTQYF.

The sample holds a few counts of this clone. The J gene is TRBJ1-1, the V gene TRBV7-9; D is uncertain. The CDR3 is made up of 13 amino acids. Germline values: CDR1 SEHNR, CDR2 FQNEAQ (reference sequence). Trimming shortened V by 2 bases and J by 5 bases, and 9 bases separated the two germline ends. The CDR3, as DNA: TGTGCCAGCAGCTTACCACATGGGACTGAAGCTTTCTTT. Its protein product is CASSLPHGTEAFF.

This rearrangement joins TRBV30 to TRBJ2-2; TRBD1 is a possible D gene (5 bases). V gave up 3 bases and J gave up 0 bases, with 11 bases separating them. Germline V lookup: CDR1 GTSNPN, CDR2 SVGIG (reference sequence). The CDR3 length is 15 residues. DNA for the CDR3: TGTGCCTGGAGCCCCGACAGCTCGAACACCGGGGAGCTGTTTTTT. Protein: CAWSPDSSNTGELFF.

This chain joins TRBV11-1 and TRBJ2-7, with D maybe TRBD1 (6 bases). Trimming took off 6 bases at V and 0 bases at J, with 15 bases between the two ends. Per germline, CDR1 SGHAT and CDR2 FQDESV (reference sequence). The CDR3 spans 15 residues. The CDR3 DNA is TGTGCCAGCAGTTATGGGACACCAACCTCCTACGAGCAGTACGTC. It yields the protein CASSYGTPTSYEQYV.

A single count supports this clone. The chain couples TRBV5-1 to TRBJ2-1; 10 nucleotides line up with TRBD1. Germline assignment: CDR1 SGHRS and CDR2 YFSETQ. Losses at the gene ends were 4 bases for V and 9 bases for J; bases not matched to a gene: 7. This CDR3 has 14 amino acids. CDR3 in amino acids: CASSIRDRGSEQFF. The DNA for the CDR3 is TGCGCCAGCAGCATCCGGGACAGGGGCTCTGAGCAGTTCTTC.